The 2 T cell receptor beta chains below all came from one sample that was sequenced in a study of T cell changes during pregnancy in multiple sclerosis. Assay: immunoSEQ multiplex PCR; the TCRdb copy retains only in-frame clones and omits some. The sample gives roughly 110,000 clones, about 90% of which show up once; around 1.6% is in the top ten. Sample: peripheral blood, taken before pregnancy. All receptors come from a female donor with multiple sclerosis, enrolled in a pregnancy study.

As DNA, the CDR3 is TGCGCCAGCAGCTCGGCGGGCGTAGGAATTGAGACCCAGTACTTC. This gives the protein CASSSAGVGIETQYF. The chain combines TRBV5-1 with TRBJ2-5, with D tentatively TRBD2 (5 bases). The CDR3 loop spans 15 amino acids. Trimming cost V 3 bases and J 5 bases, with 17 bases left between them. CDR1 and CDR2 (germline): SGHRS, YFSETQ.

Only a few counts were recorded for this clone. The chain employs TRBV19 and TRBJ2-7, with a possible D match to TRBD2 (6 bases). Germline CDR1 reads LNHDA; CDR2 reads SQIVND (reference sequence). Trimming removed 4 bases from V and 4 bases from J, with 14 bases in between. This CDR3 comprises 14 residues. The CDR3 here is CASSTQGGSYEQYF. The DNA of the CDR3 is TGTGCCAGTAGTACCCAGGGAGGAAGTTACGAGCAGTACTTC.